The rows below give T cell receptor beta chains drawn from one sample of a study of blood T cell repertoires in COVID-19. Sequencing used immunoSEQ multiplex PCR; TCRdb keeps in-frame clones, though not all of them. The data show approximately 340,000 clones, over 80% seen once. Sequencing input: peripheral blood. These receptors originate from a man aged 25 to 45 with COVID-19, enrolled during active disease. Each CDR3 is given with its conserved first and last residue. Each record gives: D gene, clone size, V gene, J gene, CDR3 DNA, CDR3 protein. The D gene is left open where the match is weak. Part of the rows lack a size; the others show once, few, many or a class for expanded clones.

d_gene: TRBD1
abundance: .
v_gene: TRBV28
j_gene: TRBJ2-7
CDR3nt: TGTGCCAGCGTAGACGGGACAGGGATCGGTCGGCAGTACTTC
CDR3aa: CASVDGTGIGRQYF

d_gene: .
abundance: .
v_gene: TRBV19
j_gene: TRBJ2-4
CDR3nt: TGTGCCAGTAGGGGCTTAGCCAAAAACATTCAGTACTTC
CDR3aa: CASRGLAKNIQYF

d_gene: TRBD1
abundance: .
v_gene: TRBV9
j_gene: TRBJ1-2
CDR3nt: TGTGCCAGCAGCGCACTCGGGGGGCAGGGGGCCTCTCGGTATGGCTACACCTTC
CDR3aa: CASSALGGQGASRYGYTF

d_gene: TRBD2
abundance: .
v_gene: TRBV5-1
j_gene: TRBJ2-2
CDR3nt: TGCGCCAGCAGCTGGAGTAGCGGGAGGGCCCAGGGCACCGGGGAGCTGTTTTTT
CDR3aa: CASSWSSGRAQGTGELFF

d_gene: .
abundance: .
v_gene: TRBV27
j_gene: TRBJ1-1
CDR3nt: TGTGCCAGCAGTGTTACAGGAGGGCAGCTGGGCGAAGCTTTCTTT
CDR3aa: CASSVTGGQLGEAFF

d_gene: TRBD2
abundance: .
v_gene: TRBV28
j_gene: TRBJ2-7
CDR3nt: TGTGCCAGCAGTTTACGATACTGGACTAGCGGGAGAACATTGATGTACGAGCAGTACTTC
CDR3aa: CASSLRYWTSGRTLMYEQYF

d_gene: .
abundance: .
v_gene: TRBV6-6
j_gene: TRBJ1-5
CDR3nt: TGTGCCAGCCGCCCAGGCCCGACAGGCCTCGGTCAGCCCCAGCATTTT
CDR3aa: CASRPGPTGLGQPQHF

d_gene: TRBD1
abundance: few
v_gene: TRBV29-1
j_gene: TRBJ1-1
CDR3nt: TGCAGCGTTTGGGACAGGGGGACTGTTACTGAAGCTTTCTTT
CDR3aa: CSVWDRGTVTEAFF

d_gene: TRBD2
abundance: .
v_gene: TRBV5-4
j_gene: TRBJ2-1
CDR3nt: TGTGCCAGCAGCTCCTTTAGCGGGAGGGGATTTTACAATGAGCAGTTCTTC
CDR3aa: CASSSFSGRGFYNEQFF

d_gene: TRBD1
abundance: .
v_gene: TRBV28
j_gene: TRBJ2-1
CDR3nt: TGTGCCAGCAGTCATCAAAGAGGGGGCCTCTACAATGAGCAGTTCTTC
CDR3aa: CASSHQRGGLYNEQFF

d_gene: .
abundance: .
v_gene: TRBV7-2
j_gene: TRBJ2-1
CDR3nt: TGTGCCAGCAGCTTAGCGAGGTACAATGAGCAGTTCTTC
CDR3aa: CASSLARYNEQFF

d_gene: .
abundance: .
v_gene: TRBV20-1
j_gene: TRBJ2-5
CDR3nt: TGCAGTGCTAGCACTAGCCTATTATGGAACTTC
CDR3aa: CSASTSLLWNF

d_gene: TRBD2
abundance: .
v_gene: TRBV30
j_gene: TRBJ2-1
CDR3nt: TGTGCCTGGAGTCAACTAGCGGGGGAGCAGTTCTTC
CDR3aa: CAWSQLAGEQFF

d_gene: .
abundance: .
v_gene: TRBV11-2
j_gene: TRBJ1-1
CDR3nt: TGTGCCAGCAGCACCTACAGGTTGCAGAAACTCACGGGAGCTTTCTTT
CDR3aa: CASSTYRLQKLTGAFF

d_gene: TRBD2
abundance: once
v_gene: TRBV28
j_gene: TRBJ2-3
CDR3nt: TGTGCCAGCAGCCCAGGGTGGCTAGCGGGAGGTAAGAGGACAGATACGCAGTATTTT
CDR3aa: CASSPGWLAGGKRTDTQYF